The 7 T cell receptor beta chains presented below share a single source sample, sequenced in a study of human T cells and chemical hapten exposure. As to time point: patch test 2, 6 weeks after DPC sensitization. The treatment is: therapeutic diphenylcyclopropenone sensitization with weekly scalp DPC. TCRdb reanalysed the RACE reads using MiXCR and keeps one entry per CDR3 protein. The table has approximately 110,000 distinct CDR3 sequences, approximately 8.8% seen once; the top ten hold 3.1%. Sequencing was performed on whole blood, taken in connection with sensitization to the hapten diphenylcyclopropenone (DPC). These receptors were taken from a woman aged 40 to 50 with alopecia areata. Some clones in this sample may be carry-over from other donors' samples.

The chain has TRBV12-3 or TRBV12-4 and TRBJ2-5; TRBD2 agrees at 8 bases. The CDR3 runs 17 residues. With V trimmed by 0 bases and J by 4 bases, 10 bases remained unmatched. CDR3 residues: CASSLARSRGGRETQYF. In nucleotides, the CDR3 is TGTGCCAGCAGTTTAGCGCGGTCCCGGGGGGGTCGAGAGACCCAGTACTTC.

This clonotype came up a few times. The CDR3 protein is CASVVNHEQFF. The CDR3 bases are TGTGCCAGCGTAGTGAACCATGAGCAGTTCTTC. The rearrangement uses TRBV7-6 and TRBJ2-1; D gene uncertain. V shed 8 bases and J shed 8 bases, with 10 bases lying between them. CDR1 SGHVS and CDR2 FNYEAQ come from the germline V gene. This CDR3 has 11 amino acids. Full variable domain (rest looked up from reference TRBV7-6 and TRBJ2-1): GAGVSQSPRYKVTKRGQDVALRCDPISGHVSLYWYRQALGQGPEFLTYFNYEAQQDKSGLPNDRFSAERPEGSISTLTIQRTEQRDSAMYRCASVVNHEQFFGPGTRLTVL.

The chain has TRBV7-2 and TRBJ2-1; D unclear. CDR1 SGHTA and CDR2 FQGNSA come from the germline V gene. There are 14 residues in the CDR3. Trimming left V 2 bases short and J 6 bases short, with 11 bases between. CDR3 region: CASSLRLSGNEQFF. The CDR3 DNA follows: TGTGCCAGCAGCTTAAGGCTGTCGGGCAATGAGCAGTTCTTC.

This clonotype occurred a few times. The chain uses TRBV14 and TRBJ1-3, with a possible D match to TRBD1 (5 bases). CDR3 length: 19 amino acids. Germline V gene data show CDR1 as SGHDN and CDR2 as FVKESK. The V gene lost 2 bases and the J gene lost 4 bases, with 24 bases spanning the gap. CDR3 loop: CASSQMILGPTWRGNTIYF. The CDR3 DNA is TGTGCCAGCAGCCAAATGATATTGGGACCTACCTGGAGAGGAAACACCATATATTTT.

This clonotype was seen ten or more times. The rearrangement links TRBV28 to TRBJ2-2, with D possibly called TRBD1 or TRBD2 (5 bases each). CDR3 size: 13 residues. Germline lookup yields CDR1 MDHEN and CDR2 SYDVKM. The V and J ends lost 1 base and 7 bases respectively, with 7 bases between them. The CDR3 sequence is CASSLSGLGELFF. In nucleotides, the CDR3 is TGTGCCAGCAGTTTATCGGGGCTCGGGGAGCTGTTTTTT.

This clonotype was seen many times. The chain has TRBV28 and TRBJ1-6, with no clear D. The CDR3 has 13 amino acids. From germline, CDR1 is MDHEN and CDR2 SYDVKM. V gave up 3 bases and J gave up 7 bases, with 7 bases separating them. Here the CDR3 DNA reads TGTGCCAGCAGTTTGACGGGCAATTCACCCCTCCACTTT. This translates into CASSLTGNSPLHF.

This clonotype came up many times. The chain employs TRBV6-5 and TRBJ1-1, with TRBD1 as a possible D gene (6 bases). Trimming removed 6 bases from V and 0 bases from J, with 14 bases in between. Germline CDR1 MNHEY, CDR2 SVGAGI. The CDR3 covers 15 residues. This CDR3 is CASSPPTGMNTEAFF. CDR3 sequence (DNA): TGTGCCAGCAGCCCCCCAACAGGGATGAACACTGAAGCTTTCTTT.